Sequencing of this TCR beta chain was carried out in a study of Ad26.COV2.S vaccination and SARS-CoV-2 variants. Clones were read by immunoSEQ multiplex PCR, and TCRdb kept only the in-frame ones, dropping some. The top ten hold around 13% of the sample, which has 500,000 or so clones, about 83% seen once. The sample's treatment: about 20 received Ad26.COV2.S at low or high dose, single or two shots; about 5 received placebo; per-sample allocation not given. It was on day 63 after the first vaccine or placebo injection that samples were taken. On this clone: Its target is unknown.

Germline lookup yields CDR1 GTSNPN and CDR2 SVGIG (reference sequence). The CDR3 consists of 15 residues. V lost 3 bases, J lost 0 bases, and 12 bases lay in between. Findings and limits, study-wide: Vaccine and placebo groups showed comparable non-spike TCR breadth.

This TCR was recovered from a person between 18 and 65 years old who received the Ad26.COV2.S COVID-19 vaccine or a placebo. This specimen was peripheral blood, taken in a trial of Ad26.COV2.S vaccine versus placebo. The chain couples TRBV30 to TRBJ1-3, with D tentatively TRBD1 (5 bases). The CDR3 nucleotides are TGTGCCTGGAGCCGGGGGGGAGGCTCTGGAAACACCATATATTTT. Protein sequence: CAWSRGGGSGNTIYF.